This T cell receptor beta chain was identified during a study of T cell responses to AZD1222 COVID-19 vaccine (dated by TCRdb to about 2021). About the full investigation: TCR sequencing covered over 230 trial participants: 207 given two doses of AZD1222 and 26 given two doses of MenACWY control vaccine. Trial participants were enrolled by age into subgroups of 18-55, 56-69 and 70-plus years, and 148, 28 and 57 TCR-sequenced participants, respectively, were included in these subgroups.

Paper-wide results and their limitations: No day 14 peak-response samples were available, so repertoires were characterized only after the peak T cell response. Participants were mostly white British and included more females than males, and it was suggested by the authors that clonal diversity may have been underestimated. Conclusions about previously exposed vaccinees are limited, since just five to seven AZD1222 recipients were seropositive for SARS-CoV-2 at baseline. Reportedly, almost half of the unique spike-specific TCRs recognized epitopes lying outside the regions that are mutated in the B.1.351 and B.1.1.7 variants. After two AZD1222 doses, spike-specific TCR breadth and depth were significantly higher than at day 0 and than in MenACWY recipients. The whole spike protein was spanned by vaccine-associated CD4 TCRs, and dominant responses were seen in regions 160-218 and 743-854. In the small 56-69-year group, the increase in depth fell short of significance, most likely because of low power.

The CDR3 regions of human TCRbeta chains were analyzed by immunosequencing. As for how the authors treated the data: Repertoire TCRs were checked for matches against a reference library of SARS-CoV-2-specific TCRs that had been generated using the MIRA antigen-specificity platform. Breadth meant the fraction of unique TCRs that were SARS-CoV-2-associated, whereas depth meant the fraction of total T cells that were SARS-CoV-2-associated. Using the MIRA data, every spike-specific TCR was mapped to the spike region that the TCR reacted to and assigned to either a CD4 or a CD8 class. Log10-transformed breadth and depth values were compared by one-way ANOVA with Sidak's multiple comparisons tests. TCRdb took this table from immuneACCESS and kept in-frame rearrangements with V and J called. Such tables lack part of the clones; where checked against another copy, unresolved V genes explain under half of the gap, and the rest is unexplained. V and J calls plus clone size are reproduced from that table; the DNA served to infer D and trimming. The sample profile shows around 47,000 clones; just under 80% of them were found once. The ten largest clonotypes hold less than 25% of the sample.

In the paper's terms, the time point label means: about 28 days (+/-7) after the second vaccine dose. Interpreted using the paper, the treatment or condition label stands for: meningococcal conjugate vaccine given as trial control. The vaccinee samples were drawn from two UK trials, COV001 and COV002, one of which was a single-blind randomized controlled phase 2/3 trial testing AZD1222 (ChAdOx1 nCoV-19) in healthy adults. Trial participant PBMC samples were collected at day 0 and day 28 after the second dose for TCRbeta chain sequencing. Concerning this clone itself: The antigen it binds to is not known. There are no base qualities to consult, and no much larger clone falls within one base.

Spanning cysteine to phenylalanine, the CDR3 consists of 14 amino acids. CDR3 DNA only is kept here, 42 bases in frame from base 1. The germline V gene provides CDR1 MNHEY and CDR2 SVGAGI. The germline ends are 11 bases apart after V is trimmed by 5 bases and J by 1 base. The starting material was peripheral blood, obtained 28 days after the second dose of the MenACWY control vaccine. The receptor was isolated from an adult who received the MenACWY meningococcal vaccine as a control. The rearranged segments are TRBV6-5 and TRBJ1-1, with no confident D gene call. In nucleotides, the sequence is TGTGCCAGCAGTAAGAGGACGGAGAACACTGAAGCTTTCTTT. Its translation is CASSKRTENTEAFF.